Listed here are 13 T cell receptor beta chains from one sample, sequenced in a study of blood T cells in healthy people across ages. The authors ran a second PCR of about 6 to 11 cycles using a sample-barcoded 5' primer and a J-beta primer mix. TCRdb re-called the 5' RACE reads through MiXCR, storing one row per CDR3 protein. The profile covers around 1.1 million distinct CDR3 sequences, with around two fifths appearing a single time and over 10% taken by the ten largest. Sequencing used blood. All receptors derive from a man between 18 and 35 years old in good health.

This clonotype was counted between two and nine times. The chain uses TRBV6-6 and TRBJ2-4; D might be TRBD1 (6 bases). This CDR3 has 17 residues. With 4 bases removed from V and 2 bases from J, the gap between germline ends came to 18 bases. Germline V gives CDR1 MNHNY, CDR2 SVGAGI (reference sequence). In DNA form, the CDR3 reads TGTGCCAGCAGTTCACAGGGTTTTAGCCGAACCAAAAACATTCAGTACTTC. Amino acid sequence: CASSSQGFSRTKNIQYF.

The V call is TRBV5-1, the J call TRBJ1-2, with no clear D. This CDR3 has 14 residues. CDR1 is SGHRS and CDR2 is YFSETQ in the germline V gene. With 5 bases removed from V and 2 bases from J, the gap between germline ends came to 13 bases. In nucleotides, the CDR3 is TGCGCCAGCAGTCGACTGCCAGAAAACTATGGCTACACCTTC. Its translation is CASSRLPENYGYTF.

The CDR3 loop is CSAISGRAEGYTF. The CDR3 DNA reads TGCAGCGCTATCAGCGGGCGGGCGGAAGGCTACACCTTC. The chain combines TRBV29-1 with TRBJ1-2; D not resolved. The CDR3 runs to 13 residues. Trimming pared 7 bases from V and 8 bases from J, leaving 20 bases between. Germline V CDR1 and CDR2: SQVTM, ANQGSEA.

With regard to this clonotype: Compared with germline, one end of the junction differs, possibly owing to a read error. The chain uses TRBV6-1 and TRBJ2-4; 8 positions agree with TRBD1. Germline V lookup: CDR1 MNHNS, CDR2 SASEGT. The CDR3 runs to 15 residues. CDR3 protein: CASSLTGAAKTIQYF. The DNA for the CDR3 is TGTGCCAGCAGTCTGACAGGGGCTGCCAAAACCATTCAGTACTTC.

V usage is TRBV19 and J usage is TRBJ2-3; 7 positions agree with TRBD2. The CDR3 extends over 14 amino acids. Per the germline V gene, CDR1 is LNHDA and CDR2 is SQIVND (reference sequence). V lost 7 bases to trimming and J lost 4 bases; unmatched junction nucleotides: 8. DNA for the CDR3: TGTGCCAGTAATCGGGCGGGGAGGGCAGATACGCAGTATTTT. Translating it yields CASNRAGRADTQYF.

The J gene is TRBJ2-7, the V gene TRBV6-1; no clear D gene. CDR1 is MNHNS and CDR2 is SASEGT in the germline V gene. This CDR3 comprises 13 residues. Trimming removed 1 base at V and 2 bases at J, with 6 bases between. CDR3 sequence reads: CASSEVQAYEQYF. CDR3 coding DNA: TGTGCCAGCAGTGAAGTCCAGGCCTACGAGCAGTACTTC.

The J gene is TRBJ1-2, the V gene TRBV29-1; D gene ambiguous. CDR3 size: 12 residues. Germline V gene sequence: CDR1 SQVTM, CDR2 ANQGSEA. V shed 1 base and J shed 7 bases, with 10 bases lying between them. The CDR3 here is CSVEGTVGGYTF. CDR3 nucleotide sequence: TGCAGCGTTGAAGGAACAGTGGGTGGCTACACCTTC.

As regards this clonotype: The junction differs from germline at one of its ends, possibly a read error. CDR3: CASSEDVASSYNEQFF. The CDR3 DNA reads as TGCGCCAGCAGCGAAGACGTTGCGAGCTCCTACAATGAGCAGTTCTTC. The chain links TRBV4-1 to TRBJ2-1; D remains unclear. Germline V gives CDR1 MGHRA, CDR2 YSYEKL. The CDR3 extends over 16 amino acids.

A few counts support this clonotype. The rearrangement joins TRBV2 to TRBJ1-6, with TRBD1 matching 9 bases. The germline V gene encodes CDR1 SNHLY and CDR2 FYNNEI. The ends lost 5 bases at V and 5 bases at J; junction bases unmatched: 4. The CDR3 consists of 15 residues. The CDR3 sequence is CASSPRQGDNSPLHF. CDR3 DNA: TGTGCCAGCAGTCCGAGACAGGGGGATAATTCACCCCTCCACTTT.

This chain's CDR3 is CSVGRDPPYGYTF. CDR3 DNA sequence: TGCAGCGTGGGACGGGACCCCCCATATGGCTACACCTTC. This rearrangement joins TRBV29-1 to TRBJ1-2, with D perhaps matching TRBD1 (5 bases). The germline V gene encodes CDR1 SQVTM and CDR2 ANQGSEA. The V end was cut by 6 bases, the J end by 5 bases, with 16 bases between. The CDR3 has 13 residues.

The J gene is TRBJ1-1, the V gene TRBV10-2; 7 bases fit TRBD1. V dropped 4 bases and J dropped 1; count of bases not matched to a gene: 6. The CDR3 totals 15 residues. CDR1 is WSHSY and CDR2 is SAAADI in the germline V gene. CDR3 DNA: TGCGCCAGCAGTGGGCGACAGGGCGAGAACACTGAAGCTTTCTTT. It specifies CASSGRQGENTEAFF.

CDR3 DNA sequence: TGTGCCAGCAGCGTAGAGGCAGGGGGCATGAACACTGAAGCTTTCTTT. Protein: CASSVEAGGMNTEAFF. V and J are TRBV9 and TRBJ1-1; 8 bases are a match to TRBD1. The trim removed 0 bases at V and 0 bases at J, leaving 4 bases unmatched. The germline V gene encodes CDR1 SGDLS and CDR2 YYNGEE. The CDR3 loop spans 16 amino acids.

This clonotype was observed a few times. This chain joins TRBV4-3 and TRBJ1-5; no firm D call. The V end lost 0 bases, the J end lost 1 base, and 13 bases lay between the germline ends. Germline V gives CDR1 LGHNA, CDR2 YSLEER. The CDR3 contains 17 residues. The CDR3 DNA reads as TGCGCCAGCAGCCAAGAGGTGTGGGATATCAGCAATCAGCCCCAGCATTTT. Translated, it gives CASSQEVWDISNQPQHF.